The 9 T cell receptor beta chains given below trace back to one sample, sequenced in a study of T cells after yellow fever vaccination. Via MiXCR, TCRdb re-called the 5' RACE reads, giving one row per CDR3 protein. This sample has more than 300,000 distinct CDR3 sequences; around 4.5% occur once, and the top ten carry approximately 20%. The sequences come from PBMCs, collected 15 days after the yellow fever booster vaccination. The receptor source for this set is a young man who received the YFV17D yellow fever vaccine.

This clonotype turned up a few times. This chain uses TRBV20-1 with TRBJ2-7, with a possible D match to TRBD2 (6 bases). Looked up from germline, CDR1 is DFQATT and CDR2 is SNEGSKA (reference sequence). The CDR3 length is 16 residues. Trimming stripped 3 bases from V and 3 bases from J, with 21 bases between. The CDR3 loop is CSASAVGWRGSYEQYF. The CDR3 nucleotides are TGCAGTGCTAGCGCGGTGGGTTGGAGGGGAAGCTACGAGCAGTACTTC.

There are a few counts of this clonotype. CDR3 in amino acids: CAWTSSGRLGTEAFF. CDR3 bases: TGTGCCTGGACCAGCTCAGGGCGTTTGGGCACTGAAGCTTTCTTT. V is TRBV30 and J is TRBJ1-1; possible D gene TRBD1, 5 bases. Trimming removed 4 bases from V and 4 bases from J, with 19 bases in between. Germline-derived CDR1 and CDR2 are GTSNPN and SVGIG (reference sequence). The CDR3 is made up of 15 amino acids.

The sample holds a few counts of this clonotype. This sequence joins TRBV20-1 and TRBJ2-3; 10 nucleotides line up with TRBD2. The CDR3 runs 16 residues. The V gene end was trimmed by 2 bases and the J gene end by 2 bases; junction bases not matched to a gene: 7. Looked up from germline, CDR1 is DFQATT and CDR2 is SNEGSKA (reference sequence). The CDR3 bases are TGCAGTGCTAGAAACCCTAGCGGGGGAATCACAGATACGCAGTATTTT. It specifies CSARNPSGGITDTQYF.

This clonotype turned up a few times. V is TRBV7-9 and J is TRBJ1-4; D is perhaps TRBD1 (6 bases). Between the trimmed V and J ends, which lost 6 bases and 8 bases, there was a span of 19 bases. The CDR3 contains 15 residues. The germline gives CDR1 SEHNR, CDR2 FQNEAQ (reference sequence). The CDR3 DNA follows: TGTGCCAGCAGACCCTCCGGGACAAGAGAAGAAAAACTGTTTTTT. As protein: CASRPSGTREEKLFF.

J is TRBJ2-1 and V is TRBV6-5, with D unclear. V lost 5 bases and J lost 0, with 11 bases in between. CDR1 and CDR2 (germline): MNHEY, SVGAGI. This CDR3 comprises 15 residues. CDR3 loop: CASSNSLSSYNEQFF. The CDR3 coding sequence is TGTGCCAGCAGTAACAGTTTGAGCTCCTACAATGAGCAGTTCTTC.

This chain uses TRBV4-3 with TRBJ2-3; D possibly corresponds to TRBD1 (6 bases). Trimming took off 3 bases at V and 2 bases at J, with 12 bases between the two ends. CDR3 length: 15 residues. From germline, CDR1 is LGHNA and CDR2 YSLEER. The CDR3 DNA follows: TGCGCCAGCAGCCACAGGACAGTCTCCACAGATACGCAGTATTTT. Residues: CASSHRTVSTDTQYF.

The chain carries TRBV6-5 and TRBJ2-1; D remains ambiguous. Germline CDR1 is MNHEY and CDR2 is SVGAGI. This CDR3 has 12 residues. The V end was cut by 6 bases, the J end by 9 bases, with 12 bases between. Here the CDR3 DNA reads TGTGCCAGCAGCTCCACCTGGAGTGAGCAGTTCTTC. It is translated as CASSSTWSEQFF.

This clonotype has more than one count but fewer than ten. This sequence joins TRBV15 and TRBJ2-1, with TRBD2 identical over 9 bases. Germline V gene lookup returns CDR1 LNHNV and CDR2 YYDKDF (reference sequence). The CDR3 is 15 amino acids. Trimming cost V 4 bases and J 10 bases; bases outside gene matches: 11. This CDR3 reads CATSKEASGVEEQFF. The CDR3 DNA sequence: TGTGCCACCAGCAAGGAGGCTAGCGGGGTTGAGGAGCAGTTCTTC.

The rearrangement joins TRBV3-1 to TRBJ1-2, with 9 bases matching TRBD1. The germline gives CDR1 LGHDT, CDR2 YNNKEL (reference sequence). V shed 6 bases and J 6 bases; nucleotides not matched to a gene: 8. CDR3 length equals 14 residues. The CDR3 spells CASRPRDRVNGYTF. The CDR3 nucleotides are TGTGCCAGCAGGCCACGGGACAGGGTAAATGGCTACACCTTC.